These T cell receptor beta chains were read from a single sample in a study of Graves' ophthalmopathy and Graves' hyperthyroidism. Via MiXCR, TCRdb re-called the multiplex PCR reads, giving one row per CDR3 protein. The data show hundreds of thousands of distinct CDR3 sequences, over 15% seen once. The sequencing input was peripheral blood. Source of these receptors: a woman aged 18-35 years with stable Graves' hyperthyroidism. Each CDR3 is given with its conserved first and last residue. The D gene is left open where the match is weak. Size tells how often a clone was seen (once, few, many) or the class of an expanded clone, and some rows leave it out.

D gene	J gene	CDR3 length	clone size	V gene	CDR3 protein	CDR3 DNA
-	TRBJ1-2	14	many	TRBV5-6	CASRLDTYNYGYTF	TGTGCCAGCAGACTGGACACCTATAACTATGGCTACACCTTC
TRBD1	TRBJ1-1	14	many	TRBV6-5	CASSLQGAHTEAFF	TGTGCCAGCAGTTTACAGGGGGCGCACACTGAAGCTTTCTTT
TRBD2	TRBJ2-4	17	few	TRBV3-1	CASSQVFGSGRKNIQYF	TGTGCCAGCAGCCAAGTCTTCGGTAGCGGGCGAAAAAACATTCAGTACTTC
TRBD1	TRBJ1-2	15	many	TRBV15	CATSRDFIGGDGYTF	TGTGCCACCAGCAGAGATTTTATAGGGGGCGATGGCTACACCTTC
TRBD1	TRBJ1-2	12	-	TRBV6-1	CASGGQGTGYTF	TGTGCCAGCGGGGGACAGGGAACAGGCTACACCTTC
TRBD1	TRBJ2-3	17	few	TRBV28	CASSLLGVGTGGDTQYF	TGTGCCAGCAGTTTACTGGGGGTGGGAACAGGGGGAGATACGCAGTATTTT
-	TRBJ2-5	13	many	TRBV29-1	CSVERWDQETQYF	TGCAGCGTTGAAAGGTGGGATCAAGAGACCCAGTACTTC
-	TRBJ2-2	17	many	TRBV12-3/TRBV12-4	CASRTTTLHWNTGELFF	TGTGCCAGCAGAACCACGACCTTACACTGGAACACCGGGGAGCTGTTTTTT
-	TRBJ1-1	14	many	TRBV20-1	CSARGGGGNTEAFF	TGCAGTGCGAGGGGAGGAGGAGGGAACACTGAAGCTTTCTTT
-	TRBJ1-2	13	many	TRBV6-5	CASSSQSESGYTF	TGTGCCAGCAGTTCCCAATCTGAGTCGGGCTACACCTTC
-	TRBJ2-7	15	few	TRBV5-5	CASSLRPGSSYEQYF	TGTGCCAGCAGCTTGAGGCCGGGAAGCTCCTACGAGCAGTACTTC
-	TRBJ2-5	9	many	TRBV6-2/TRBV6-3	CASSQPWYF	TGTGCCAGCAGTCAGCCCTGGTACTTC
TRBD2	TRBJ2-2	15	many	TRBV11-1	CASRGAGATERELFF	TGTGCCAGCAGGGGAGCGGGGGCCACGGAACGCGAGCTGTTTTTT
-	TRBJ2-7	16	many	TRBV6-1	CASSEAGSAPPYEQYF	TGTGCCAGCAGTGAAGCGGGGTCCGCTCCACCCTACGAGCAGTACTTC